The present T cell receptor (beta chain) was sequenced within a study of T cells after yellow fever vaccination. This clonotype was detected many times. Its antigen remains unidentified. J lost 5 bases, V lost 3 bases, and 8 bases had no gene match. This CDR3 is 16 amino acids long. Germline V gene lookup returns CDR1 KGHSH and CDR2 LQKENI. Researchers made TCR cDNA using 5'RACE template switching, and this step added a universal primer site and UMIs. A single record per CDR3 protein comes from TCRdb applying MiXCR to the 5' RACE reads. The sample shows roughly 120,000 distinct CDR3 sequences, about 7.2% of them seen only once. The study, taken as a whole, reports: Overall, a small share of clonotypes was seen in both CD4 and CD8 compartments. The secondary response showed a weaker magnitude and a faster peak, day 5 versus 15. Post-booster reappearance was seen for most primary-vaccination clones (about 96% CD4, roughly 91% CD8).

The sample was CD4+ T cells sorted from PBMCs, taken more than 35 days after the first yellow fever vaccination. The TCR was taken from a young man who received the YFV17D yellow fever vaccine. V usage is TRBV18 and J usage is TRBJ2-3; 10 nucleotides match TRBD2. CDR3 sequence (DNA): TGTGCCAGCTCACCCCCGAGTAGCGGGGGGAAAGATACGCAGTATTTT. It yields the protein CASSPPSSGGKDTQYF.